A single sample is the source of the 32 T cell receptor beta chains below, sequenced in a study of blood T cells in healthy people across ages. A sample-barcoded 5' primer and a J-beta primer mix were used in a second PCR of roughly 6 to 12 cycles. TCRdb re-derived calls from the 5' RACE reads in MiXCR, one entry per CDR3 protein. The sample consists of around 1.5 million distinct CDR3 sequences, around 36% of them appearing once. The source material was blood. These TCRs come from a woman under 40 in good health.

The DNA for the CDR3 is TGCGCCAGCAGCCTCGCGACTAGCGGGACGACTGGCGAGCAGTACTTC. Translation: CASSLATSGTTGEQYF. The chain uses TRBV5-1 and TRBJ2-7, with 11 bases aligning to TRBD2. Germline CDR1 and CDR2: SGHRS and YFSETQ. V was clipped by 4 bases and J by 6 bases; unmatched bases: 12. The CDR3 loop spans 16 amino acids.

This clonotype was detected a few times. CDR3 protein: CASSLGRAVGRGYSPLHF. CDR3 in DNA: TGTGCCAGCAGCTTAGGTAGAGCGGTCGGCAGGGGGTATTCACCCCTCCACTTT. The rearrangement joins TRBV7-2 to TRBJ1-6; 7 bases match TRBD1. Looked up from germline, CDR1 is SGHTA and CDR2 is FQGNSA. V shed 1 base and J 8 bases; nucleotides not matched to a gene: 14. The CDR3 has 18 residues.

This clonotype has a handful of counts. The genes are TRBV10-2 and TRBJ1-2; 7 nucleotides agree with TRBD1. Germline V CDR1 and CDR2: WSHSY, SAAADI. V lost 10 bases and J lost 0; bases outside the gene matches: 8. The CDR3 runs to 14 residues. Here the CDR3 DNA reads TGCGCCACCAAGGGAGGGGGCACTAACTATGGCTACACCTTC. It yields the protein CATKGGGTNYGYTF.

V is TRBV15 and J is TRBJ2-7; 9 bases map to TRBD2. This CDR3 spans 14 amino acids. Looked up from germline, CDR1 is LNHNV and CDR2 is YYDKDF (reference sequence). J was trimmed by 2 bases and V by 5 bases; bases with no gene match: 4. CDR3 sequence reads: CATSVSGGTYEQYF. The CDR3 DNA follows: TGTGCCACCAGCGTTAGCGGGGGTACCTACGAGCAGTACTTC.

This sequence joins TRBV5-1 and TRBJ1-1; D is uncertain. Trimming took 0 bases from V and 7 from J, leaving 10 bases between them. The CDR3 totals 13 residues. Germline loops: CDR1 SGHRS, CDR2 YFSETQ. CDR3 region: CASSLAVTGEAFF. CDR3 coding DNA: TGCGCCAGCAGCTTGGCCGTGACGGGTGAAGCTTTCTTT.

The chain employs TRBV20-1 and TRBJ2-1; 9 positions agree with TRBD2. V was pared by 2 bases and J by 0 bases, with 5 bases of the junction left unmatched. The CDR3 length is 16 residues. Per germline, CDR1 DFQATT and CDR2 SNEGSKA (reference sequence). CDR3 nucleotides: TGCAGTGCTAGAAAGGATAGCGGGAGCTCCTACAATGAGCAGTTCTTC. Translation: CSARKDSGSSYNEQFF.

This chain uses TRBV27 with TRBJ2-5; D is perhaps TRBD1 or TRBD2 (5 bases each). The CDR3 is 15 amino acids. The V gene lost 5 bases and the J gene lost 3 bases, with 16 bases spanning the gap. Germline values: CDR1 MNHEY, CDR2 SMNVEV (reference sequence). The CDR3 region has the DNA TGTGCCAGCAGTCCACCGGGACGAGGGAAAGAGACCCAGTACTTC. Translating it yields CASSPPGRGKETQYF.

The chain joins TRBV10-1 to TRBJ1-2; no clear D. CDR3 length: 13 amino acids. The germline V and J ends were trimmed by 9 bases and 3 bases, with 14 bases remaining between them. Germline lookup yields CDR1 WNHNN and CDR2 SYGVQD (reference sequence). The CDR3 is CARPESRDYGYTF. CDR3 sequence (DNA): TGCGCCAGGCCGGAAAGCCGGGACTATGGCTACACCTTC.

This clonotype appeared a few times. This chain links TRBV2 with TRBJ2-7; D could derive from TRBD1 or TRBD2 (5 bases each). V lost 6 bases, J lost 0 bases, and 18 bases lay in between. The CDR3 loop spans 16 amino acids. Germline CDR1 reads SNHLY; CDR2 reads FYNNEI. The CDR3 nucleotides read TGTGCCAGCAGCGTGGGACGGACCGTCTCCTCCTACGAGCAGTACTTC. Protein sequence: CASSVGRTVSSYEQYF.

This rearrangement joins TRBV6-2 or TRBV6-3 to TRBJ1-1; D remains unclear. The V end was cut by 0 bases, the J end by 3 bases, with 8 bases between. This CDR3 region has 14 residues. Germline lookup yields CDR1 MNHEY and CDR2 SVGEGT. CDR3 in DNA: TGTGCCAGCAGTTACTCCTGGGGAGACACTGAAGCTTTCTTT. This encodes CASSYSWGDTEAFF.

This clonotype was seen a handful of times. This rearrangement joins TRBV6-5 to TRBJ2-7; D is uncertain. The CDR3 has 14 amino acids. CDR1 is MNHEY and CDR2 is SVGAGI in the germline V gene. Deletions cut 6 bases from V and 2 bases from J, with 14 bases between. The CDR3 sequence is CASSSRNVAYEQYF. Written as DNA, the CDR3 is TGTGCCAGCAGCTCCCGGAACGTTGCCTACGAGCAGTACTTC.

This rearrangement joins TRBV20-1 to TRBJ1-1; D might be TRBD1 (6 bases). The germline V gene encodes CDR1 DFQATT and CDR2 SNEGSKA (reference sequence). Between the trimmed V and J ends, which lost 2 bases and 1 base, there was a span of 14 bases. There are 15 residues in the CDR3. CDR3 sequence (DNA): TGCAGTGCTAGAACCCCCGGGACATCGAACACTGAAGCTTTCTTT. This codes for CSARTPGTSNTEAFF.

CDR3 in DNA: TGTGCCAGTAGTATAGATTTGGGGCCAGATACGCAGTATTTT. This gives the protein CASSIDLGPDTQYF. The genes are TRBV19 and TRBJ2-3; maybe TRBD1 (5 bases). From germline, CDR1 is LNHDA and CDR2 SQIVND (reference sequence). The CDR3 runs to 14 residues. Between the trimmed V and J ends, which lost 0 bases and 4 bases, there was a span of 8 bases.

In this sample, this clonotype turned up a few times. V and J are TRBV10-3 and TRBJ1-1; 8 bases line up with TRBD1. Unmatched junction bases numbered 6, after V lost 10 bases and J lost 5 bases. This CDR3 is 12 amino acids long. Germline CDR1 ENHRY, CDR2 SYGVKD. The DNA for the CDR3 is TGTGCCACAGGACAGGGCAGGACTGAAGCTTTCTTT. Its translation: CATGQGRTEAFF.

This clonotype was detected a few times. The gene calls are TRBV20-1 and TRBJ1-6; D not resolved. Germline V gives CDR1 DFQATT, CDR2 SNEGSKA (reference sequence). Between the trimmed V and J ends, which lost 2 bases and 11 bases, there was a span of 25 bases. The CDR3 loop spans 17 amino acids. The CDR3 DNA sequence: TGCAGTGCTAGAAATAGGGAGGGCATCCTAGATGGGGCACCCCTCCACTTT. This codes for CSARNREGILDGAPLHF.

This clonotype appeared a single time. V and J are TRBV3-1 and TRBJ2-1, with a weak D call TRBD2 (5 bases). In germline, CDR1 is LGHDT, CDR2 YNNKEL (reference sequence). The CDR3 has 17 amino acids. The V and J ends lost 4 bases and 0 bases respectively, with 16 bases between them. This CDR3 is CASSLMRRTSSYNEQFF. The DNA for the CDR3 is TGTGCCAGCAGCCTGATGCGGAGGACGAGCTCCTACAATGAGCAGTTCTTC.

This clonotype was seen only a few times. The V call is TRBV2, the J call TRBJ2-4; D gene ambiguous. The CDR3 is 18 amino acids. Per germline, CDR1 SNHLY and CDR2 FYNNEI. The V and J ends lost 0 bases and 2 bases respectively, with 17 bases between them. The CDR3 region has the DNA TGTGCCAGCAGTGAAGCGCTTGCGCTCAGTGAAACCAAAAACATTCAGTACTTC. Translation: CASSEALALSETKNIQYF.

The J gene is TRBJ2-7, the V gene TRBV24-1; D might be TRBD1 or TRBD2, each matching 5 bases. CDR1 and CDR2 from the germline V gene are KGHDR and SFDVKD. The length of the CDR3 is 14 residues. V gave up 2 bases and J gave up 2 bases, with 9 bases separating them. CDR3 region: CATSDSGTPYEQYF. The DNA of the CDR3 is TGTGCCACCAGTGATTCCGGGACCCCCTACGAGCAGTACTTC.

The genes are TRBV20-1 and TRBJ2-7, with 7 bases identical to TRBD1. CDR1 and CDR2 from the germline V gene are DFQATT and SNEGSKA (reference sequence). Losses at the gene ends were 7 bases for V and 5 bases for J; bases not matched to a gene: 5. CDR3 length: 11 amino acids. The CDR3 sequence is CSVTGIDEQYF. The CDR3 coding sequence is TGCAGTGTGACAGGGATCGACGAGCAGTACTTC.

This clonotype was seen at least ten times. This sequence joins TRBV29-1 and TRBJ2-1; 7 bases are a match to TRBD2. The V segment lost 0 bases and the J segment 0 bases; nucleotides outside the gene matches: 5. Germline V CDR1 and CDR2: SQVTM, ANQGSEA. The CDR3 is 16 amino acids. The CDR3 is CSVEELAVSSYNEQFF. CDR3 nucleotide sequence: TGCAGCGTTGAAGAGCTAGCGGTAAGCTCCTACAATGAGCAGTTCTTC.

CDR3 in DNA: TGCACTGTCGGGACTAGCGTCTTGGTCGAGCAGTACTTC. Protein sequence: CTVGTSVLVEQYF. V gene TRBV20-1 combines with J gene TRBJ2-5, with 10 bases that match TRBD2. The tail of the sequence fits TRBJ2-7 better, so the J call may be wrong. This CDR3 region has 13 residues. In germline, CDR1 is DFQATT, CDR2 SNEGSKA (reference sequence).

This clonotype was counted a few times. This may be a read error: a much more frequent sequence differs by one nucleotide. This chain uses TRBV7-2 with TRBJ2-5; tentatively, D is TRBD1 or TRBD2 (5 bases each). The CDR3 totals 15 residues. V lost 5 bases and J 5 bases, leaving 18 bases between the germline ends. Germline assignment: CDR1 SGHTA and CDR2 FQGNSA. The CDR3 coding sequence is TGTGCCAGCAGCCCTAGGGGCAGGAGGTGGGAGACCCAGTACTTC. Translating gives CASSPRGRRWETQYF.

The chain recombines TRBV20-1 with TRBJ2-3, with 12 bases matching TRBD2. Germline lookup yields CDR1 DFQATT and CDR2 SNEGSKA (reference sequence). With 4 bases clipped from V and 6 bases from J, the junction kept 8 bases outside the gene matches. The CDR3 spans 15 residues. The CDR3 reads CSATRTSGVADTQYF. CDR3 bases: TGCAGTGCTACCAGGACTAGCGGGGTCGCGGATACGCAGTATTTT.

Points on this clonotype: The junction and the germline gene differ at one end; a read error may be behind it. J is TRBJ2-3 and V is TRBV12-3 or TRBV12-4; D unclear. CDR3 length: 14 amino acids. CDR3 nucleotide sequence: TGTGCCAGCAGTTTGCCCGTGTCGGCAGATGCGCAGTATTTT. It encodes CASSLPVSADAQYF.

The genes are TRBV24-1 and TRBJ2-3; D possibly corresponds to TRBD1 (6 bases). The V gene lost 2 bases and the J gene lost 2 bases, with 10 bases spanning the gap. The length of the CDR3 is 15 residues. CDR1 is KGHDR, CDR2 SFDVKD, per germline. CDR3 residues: CATSDSGQITDTQYF. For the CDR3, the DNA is TGTGCCACCAGTGATTCCGGACAGATCACAGATACGCAGTATTTT.

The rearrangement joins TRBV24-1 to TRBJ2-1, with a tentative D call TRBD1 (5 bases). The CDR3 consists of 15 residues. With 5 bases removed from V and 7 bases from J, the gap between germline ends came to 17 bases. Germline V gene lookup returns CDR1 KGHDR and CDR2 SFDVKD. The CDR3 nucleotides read TGTGCCACCAGTGGCTCAGGGTTAAAACGGAATGAGCAGTTCTTC. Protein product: CATSGSGLKRNEQFF.

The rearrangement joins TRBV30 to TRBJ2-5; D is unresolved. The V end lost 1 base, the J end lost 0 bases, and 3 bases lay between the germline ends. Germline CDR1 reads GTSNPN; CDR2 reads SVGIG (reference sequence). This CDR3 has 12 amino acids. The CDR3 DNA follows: TGTGCCTGGAGTGGCAACCAAGAGACCCAGTACTTC. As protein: CAWSGNQETQYF. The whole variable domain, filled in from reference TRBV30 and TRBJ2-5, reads SQTIHQWPATLVQPVGSPLSLECTVEGTSNPNLYWYRQAAGRGLQLLFYSVGIGQISSEVPQNLSASRPQDRQFILSSKKLLLSDSGFYLCAWSGNQETQYFGPGTRLLVL.

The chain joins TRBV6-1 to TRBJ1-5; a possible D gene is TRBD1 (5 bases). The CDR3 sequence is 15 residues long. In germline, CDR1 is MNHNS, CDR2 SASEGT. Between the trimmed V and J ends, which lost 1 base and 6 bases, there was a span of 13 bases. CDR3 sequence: CASSEVQSGSQPQHF. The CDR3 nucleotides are TGTGCCAGCAGTGAAGTTCAGTCAGGGAGTCAGCCCCAGCATTTT.

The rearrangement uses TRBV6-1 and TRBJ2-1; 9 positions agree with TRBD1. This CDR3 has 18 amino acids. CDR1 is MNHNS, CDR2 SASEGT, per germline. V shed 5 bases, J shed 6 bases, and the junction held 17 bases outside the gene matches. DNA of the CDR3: TGTGCCAGCAGTAGGGACAGGGTTAACCGGCAGGAGGGCAATGAGCAGTTCTTC. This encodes CASSRDRVNRQEGNEQFF.

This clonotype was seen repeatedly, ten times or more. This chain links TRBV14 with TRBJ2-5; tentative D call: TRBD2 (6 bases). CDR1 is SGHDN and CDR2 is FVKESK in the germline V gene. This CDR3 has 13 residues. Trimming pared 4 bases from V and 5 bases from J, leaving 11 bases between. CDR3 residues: CASSPGGSETQYF. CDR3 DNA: TGTGCCAGCAGCCCCGGGGGTTCGGAGACCCAGTACTTC.

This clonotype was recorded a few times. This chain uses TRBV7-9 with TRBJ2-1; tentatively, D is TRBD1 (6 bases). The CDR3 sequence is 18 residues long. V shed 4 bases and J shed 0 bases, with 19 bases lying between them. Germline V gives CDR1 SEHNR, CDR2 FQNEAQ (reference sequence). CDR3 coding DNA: TGTGCCAGCAGCTCGGGCCTTACAGGGTTTAGCTCCTACAATGAGCAGTTCTTC. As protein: CASSSGLTGFSSYNEQFF.

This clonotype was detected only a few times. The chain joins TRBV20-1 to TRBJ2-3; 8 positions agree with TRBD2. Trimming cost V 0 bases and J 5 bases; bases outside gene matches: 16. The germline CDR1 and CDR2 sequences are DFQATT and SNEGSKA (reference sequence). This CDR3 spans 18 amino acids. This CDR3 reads CSARDHPWREERGDTQYF. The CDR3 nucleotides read TGCAGTGCTAGAGACCATCCATGGCGGGAGGAAAGGGGAGATACGCAGTATTTT.